This TCR beta chain was recorded in a study of blood T cells in healthy people across ages. Points from the study as a whole: Relative to aged donors, long-lived donors carried more naive CD4+ cells and displayed higher diversity.

With regard to this clonotype: The antigen remains undetermined.

Combining a sample-barcoded 5' primer with a J-beta primer mix, a second PCR ran for roughly 7 to 12 cycles. MiXCR was run by TCRdb on the 5' RACE reads, yielding one entry per CDR3 protein. There are fewer than 900,000 distinct CDR3 sequences in the sample; roughly 47% occur only once, and 20% to 25% lies in the top ten. Germline-derived CDR1 and CDR2 are DFQATT and SNEGSKA (reference sequence). The CDR3 totals 15 residues. The sequence came from a woman aged 60-75 years in good health. The V call is TRBV20-1, the J call TRBJ2-1; the D gene could be TRBD1 or TRBD2 (5 bases each). The assigned J gene may be wrong: the sequence end matches TRBJ2-7 better. Sample: blood. CDR3 sequence (DNA): TGCAGTGCTAGCCGTGGGACCCGCTCCTACAATGAGCAGTACTTC. Amino acid sequence: CSASRGTRSYNEQYF.